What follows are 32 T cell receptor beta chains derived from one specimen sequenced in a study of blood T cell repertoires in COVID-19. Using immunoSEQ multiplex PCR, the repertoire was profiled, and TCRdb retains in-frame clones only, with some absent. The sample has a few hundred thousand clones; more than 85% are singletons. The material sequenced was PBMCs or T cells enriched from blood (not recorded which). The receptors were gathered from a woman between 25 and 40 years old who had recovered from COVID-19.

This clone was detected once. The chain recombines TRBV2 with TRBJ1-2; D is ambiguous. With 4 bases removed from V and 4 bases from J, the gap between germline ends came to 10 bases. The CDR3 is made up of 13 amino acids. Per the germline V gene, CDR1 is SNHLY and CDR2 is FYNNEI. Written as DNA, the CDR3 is TGTGCCAGCAGTGCTAGCGGGCCCTATGGCTACACCTTC. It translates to CASSASGPYGYTF.

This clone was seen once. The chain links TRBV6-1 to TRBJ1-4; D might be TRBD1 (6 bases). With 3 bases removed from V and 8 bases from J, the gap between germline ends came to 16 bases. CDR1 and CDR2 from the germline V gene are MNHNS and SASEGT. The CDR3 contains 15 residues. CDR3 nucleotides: TGTGCCAGCAGTGACACAGGGCCCGTGCTCGAAAAACTGTTTTTT. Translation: CASSDTGPVLEKLFF.

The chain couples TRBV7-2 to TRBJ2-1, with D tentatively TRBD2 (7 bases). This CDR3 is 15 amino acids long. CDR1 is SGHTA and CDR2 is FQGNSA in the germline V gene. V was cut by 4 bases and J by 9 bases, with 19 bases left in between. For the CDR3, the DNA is TGTGCCAGCAGCTGGAGGGGGAGGGGTACGGGTGAGCAGTTCTTC. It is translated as CASSWRGRGTGEQFF.

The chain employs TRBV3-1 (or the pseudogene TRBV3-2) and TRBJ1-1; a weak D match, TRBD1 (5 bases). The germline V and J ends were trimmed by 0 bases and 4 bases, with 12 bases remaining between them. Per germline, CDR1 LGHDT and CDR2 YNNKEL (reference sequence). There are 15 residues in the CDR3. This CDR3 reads CASSQEPGFGTEAFF. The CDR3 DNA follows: TGTGCCAGCAGCCAAGAACCAGGGTTTGGCACTGAAGCTTTCTTT.

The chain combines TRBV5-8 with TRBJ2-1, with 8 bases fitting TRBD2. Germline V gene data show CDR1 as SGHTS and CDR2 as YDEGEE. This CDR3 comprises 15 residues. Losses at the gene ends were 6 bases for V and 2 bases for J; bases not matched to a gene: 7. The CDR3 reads CASKTREGPYNEQFF. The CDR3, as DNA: TGTGCCAGCAAAACCCGGGAGGGACCCTACAATGAGCAGTTCTTC. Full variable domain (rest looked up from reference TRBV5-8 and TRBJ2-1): EAGVTQSPTHLIKTRGQQATLRCSPISGHTSVYWYQQALGLGLQFLLWYDEGEERNRGNFPPRFSGRQFPNYSSELNVNALELEDSALYLCASKTREGPYNEQFFGPGTRLTVL.

The CDR3 bases are TGCAGCGTACAGACAGGGGTTGGTGAAAAACTGTTTTTT. This gives the protein CSVQTGVGEKLFF. The V and J genes are TRBV29-1 and TRBJ1-4; 8 positions agree with TRBD1. This CDR3 region has 13 residues. J gave up 7 bases and V 6 bases, and 7 bases lay outside the gene matches. The germline V gene has CDR1 SQVTM and CDR2 ANQGSEA.

CDR3 bases: TGTGCCAGCAGTTTAAGGGGCACCAGGGCAGATACGCAGTATTTT. Its translation is CASSLRGTRADTQYF. This chain links TRBV28 with TRBJ2-3; D possibly corresponds to TRBD1 (5 bases). Trimming left V 2 bases short and J 4 bases short, with 13 bases between. The V gene's germline CDR1 is MDHEN and CDR2 SYDVKM. This CDR3 is built from 15 residues.

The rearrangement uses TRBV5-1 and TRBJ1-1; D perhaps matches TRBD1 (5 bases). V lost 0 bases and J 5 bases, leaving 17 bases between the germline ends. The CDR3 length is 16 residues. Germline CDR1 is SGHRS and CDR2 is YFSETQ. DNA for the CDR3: TGCGCCAGCAGCTTGGGGGGAGGGGCGCGTGCTACTGAAGCTTTCTTT. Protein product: CASSLGGGARATEAFF.

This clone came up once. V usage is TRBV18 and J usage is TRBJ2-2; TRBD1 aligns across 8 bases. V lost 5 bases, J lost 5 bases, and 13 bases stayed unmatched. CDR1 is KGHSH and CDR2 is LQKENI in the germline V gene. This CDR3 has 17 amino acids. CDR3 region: CASSASPGQDLTGELFF. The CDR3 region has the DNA TGTGCCAGCTCAGCCTCACCGGGACAGGATTTAACCGGGGAGCTGTTTTTT.

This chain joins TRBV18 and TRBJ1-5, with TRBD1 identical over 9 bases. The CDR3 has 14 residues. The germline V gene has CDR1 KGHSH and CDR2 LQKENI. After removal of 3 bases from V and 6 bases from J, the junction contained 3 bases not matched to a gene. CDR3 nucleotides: TGTGCCAGCTCACCCGGGACAGGGACTCAGCCCCAGCATTTT. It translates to CASSPGTGTQPQHF.

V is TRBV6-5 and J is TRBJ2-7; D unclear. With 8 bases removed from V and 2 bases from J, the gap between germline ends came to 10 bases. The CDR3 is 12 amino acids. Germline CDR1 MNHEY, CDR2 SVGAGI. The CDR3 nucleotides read TGTGCCAGCTTCGGCGGAACCTACGAGCAGTACTTC. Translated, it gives CASFGGTYEQYF.

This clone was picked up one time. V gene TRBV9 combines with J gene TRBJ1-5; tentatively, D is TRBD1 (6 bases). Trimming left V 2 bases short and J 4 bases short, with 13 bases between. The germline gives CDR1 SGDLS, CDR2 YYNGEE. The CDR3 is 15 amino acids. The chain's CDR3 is CASSVSGGPNQPQHF. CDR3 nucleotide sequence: TGTGCCAGCAGCGTCAGCGGGGGCCCGAATCAGCCCCAGCATTTT.

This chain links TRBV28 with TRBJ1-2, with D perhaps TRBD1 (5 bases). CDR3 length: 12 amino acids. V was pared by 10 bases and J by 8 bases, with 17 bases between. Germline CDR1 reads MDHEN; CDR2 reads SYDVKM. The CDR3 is CATPTGEGGYTF. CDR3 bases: TGTGCCACCCCTACAGGAGAAGGGGGCTACACCTTC.

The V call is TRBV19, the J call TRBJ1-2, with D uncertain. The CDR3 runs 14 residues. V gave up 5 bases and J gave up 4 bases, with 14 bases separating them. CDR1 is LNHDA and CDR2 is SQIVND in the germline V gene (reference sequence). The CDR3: CASSVSDFSYGYTF. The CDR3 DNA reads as TGTGCCAGTAGTGTCTCGGACTTTTCCTATGGCTACACCTTC.

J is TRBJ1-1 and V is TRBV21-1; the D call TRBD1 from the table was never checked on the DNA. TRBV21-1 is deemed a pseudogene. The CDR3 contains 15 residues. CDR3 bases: TGTGCCAGCAGCAAAGGGGACAGGGGGAACACTGAAGCTTTCTTT. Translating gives CASSKGDRGNTEAFF.

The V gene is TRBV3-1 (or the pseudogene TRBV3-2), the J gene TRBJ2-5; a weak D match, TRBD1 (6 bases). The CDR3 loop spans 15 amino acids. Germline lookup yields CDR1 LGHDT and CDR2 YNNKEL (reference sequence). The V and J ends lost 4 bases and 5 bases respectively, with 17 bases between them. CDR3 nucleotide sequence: TGTGCCAGCAGCCCCAGGGGAACGGTCCAGGAGACCCAGTACTTC. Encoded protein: CASSPRGTVQETQYF.

CDR3 amino acids: CASSLAPGLAGEDEQFF. In DNA, the CDR3 is TGTGCCAGCAGCTTGGCTCCGGGACTAGCGGGAGAGGATGAGCAGTTCTTC. V usage is TRBV5-4 and J usage is TRBJ2-1, with TRBD2 identical over 14 bases. CDR3 length equals 17 residues. Germline V gives CDR1 SGHNT, CDR2 YYREEE (reference sequence). V was pared by 0 bases and J by 8 bases, with 7 bases of the junction left unmatched.

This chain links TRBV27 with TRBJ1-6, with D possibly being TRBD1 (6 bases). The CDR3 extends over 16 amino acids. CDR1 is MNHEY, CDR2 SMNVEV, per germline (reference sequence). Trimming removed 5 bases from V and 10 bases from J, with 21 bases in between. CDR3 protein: CASSQGSPRGWSPLHF. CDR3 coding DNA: TGTGCCAGCAGTCAAGGGTCCCCCAGGGGTTGGTCACCCCTCCACTTT.

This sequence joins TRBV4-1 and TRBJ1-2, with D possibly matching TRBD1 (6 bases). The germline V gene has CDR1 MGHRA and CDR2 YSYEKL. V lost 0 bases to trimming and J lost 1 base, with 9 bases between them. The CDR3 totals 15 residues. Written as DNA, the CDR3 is TGCGCCAGCAGCCAAGAGAAGGGGGTTAACTATGGCTACACCTTC. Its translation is CASSQEKGVNYGYTF.

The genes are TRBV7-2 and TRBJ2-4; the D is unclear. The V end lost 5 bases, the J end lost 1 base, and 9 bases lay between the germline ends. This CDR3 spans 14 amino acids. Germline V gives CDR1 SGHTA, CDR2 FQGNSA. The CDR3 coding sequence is TGTGCCAGCAGCCCCCCCCCGGCCAAAAACATTCAGTACTTC. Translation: CASSPPPAKNIQYF. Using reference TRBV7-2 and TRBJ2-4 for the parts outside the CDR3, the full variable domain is GAGVSQSPSNKVTEKGKDVELRCDPISGHTALYWYRQSLGQGLEFLIYFQGNSAPDKSGLPSDRFSAERTGGSVSTLTIQRTQQEDSAVYLCASSPPPAKNIQYFGAGTRLSVL.

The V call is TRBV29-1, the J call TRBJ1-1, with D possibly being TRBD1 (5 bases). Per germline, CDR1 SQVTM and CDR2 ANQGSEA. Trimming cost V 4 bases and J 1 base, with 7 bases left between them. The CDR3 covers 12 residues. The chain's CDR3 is CSVGQRNTEAFF. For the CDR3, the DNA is TGCAGCGTTGGACAGAGGAACACTGAAGCTTTCTTT.

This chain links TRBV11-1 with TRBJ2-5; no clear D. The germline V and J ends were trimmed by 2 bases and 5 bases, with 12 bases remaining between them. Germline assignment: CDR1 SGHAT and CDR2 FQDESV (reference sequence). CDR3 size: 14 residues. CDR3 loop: CASSLQASRETQYF. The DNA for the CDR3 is TGTGCCAGCAGCTTACAGGCCTCAAGGGAGACCCAGTACTTC. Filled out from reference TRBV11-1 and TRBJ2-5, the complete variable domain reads EAEVAQSPRYKITEKSQAVAFWCDPISGHATLYWYRQILGQGPELLVQFQDESVVDDSQLPKDRFSAERLKGVDSTLKIQPAELGDSAMYLCASSLQASRETQYFGPGTRLLVL.

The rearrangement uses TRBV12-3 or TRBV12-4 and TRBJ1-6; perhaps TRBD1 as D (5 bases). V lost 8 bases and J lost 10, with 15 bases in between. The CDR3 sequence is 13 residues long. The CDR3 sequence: CASRPQRDSPLHF. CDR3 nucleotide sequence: TGTGCCAGCCGCCCCCAGCGGGACTCACCCCTCCACTTT.

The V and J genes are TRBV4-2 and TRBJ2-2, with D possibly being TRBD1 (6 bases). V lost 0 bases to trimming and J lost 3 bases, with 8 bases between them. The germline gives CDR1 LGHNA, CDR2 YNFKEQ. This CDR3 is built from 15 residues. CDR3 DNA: TGTGCCAGCAGCCAAGACAGGGGAGACACCGGGGAGCTGTTTTTT. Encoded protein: CASSQDRGDTGELFF.

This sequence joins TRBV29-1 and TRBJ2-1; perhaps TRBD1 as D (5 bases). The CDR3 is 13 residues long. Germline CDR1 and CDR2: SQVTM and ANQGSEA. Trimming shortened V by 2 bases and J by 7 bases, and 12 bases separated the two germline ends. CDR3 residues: CSVETGRDNEQFF. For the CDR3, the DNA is TGCAGCGTTGAAACTGGCAGGGATAATGAGCAGTTCTTC.

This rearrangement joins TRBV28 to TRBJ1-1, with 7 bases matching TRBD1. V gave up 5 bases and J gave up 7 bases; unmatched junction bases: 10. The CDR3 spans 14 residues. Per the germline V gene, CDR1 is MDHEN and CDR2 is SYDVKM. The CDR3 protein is CASSRIQGTLEAFF. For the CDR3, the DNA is TGTGCCAGCAGTCGGATACAGGGGACCCTTGAAGCTTTCTTT.

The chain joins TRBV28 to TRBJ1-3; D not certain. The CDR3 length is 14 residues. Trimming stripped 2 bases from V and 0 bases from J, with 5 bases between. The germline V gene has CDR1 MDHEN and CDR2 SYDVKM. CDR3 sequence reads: CASSLESSGNTIYF. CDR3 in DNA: TGTGCCAGCAGTTTAGAGAGCTCTGGAAACACCATATATTTT.

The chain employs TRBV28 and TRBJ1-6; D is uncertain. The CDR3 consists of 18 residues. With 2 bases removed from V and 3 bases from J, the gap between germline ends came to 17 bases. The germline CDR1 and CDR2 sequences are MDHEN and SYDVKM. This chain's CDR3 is CASSLAALETFYNSPLHF. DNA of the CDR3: TGTGCCAGCAGTTTAGCAGCCCTAGAGACCTTCTATAATTCACCCCTCCACTTT.

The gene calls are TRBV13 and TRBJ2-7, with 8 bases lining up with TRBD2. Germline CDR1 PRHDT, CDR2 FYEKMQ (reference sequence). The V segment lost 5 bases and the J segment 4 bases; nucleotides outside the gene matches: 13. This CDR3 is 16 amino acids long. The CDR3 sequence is CASSPSFREGLYEQYF. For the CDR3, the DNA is TGTGCCAGCAGCCCGAGTTTTCGGGAGGGCCTATACGAGCAGTACTTC.

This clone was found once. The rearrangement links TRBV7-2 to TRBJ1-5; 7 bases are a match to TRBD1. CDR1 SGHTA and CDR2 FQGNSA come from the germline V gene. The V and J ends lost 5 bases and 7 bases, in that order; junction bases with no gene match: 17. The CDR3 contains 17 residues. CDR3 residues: CASSPKGQASNRQPQHF. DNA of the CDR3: TGTGCCAGCAGCCCCAAAGGACAGGCGTCTAATCGACAGCCCCAGCATTTT.

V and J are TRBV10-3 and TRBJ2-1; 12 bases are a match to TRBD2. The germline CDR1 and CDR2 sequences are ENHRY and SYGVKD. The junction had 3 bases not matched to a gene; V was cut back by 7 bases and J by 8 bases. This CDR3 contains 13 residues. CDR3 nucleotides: TGTGCCATCAAAACTAGCGGGAGGTATGAGCAGTTCTTC. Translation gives CAIKTSGRYEQFF.

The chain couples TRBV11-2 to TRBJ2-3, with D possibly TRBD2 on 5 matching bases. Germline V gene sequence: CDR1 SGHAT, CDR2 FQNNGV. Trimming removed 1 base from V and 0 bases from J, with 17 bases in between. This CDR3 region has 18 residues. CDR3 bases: TGTGCCAGCAGCTTAGGACCCCATGGGAGCCCTAGCACAGATACGCAGTATTTT. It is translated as CASSLGPHGSPSTDTQYF.